Following are 26 T cell receptor beta chains from one sample sequenced in a study of naive and memory T cell subsets. Findings and caveats of the study: Especially in CD8 cells, naive repertoires contained a few larger clonotypes, possibly CD45RA-re-expressing memory cells.

These receptors are not linked to any known antigen. Both TRBC1 and TRBC2 were covered by a beta constant-region primer of two equimolar oligonucleotides. Ligated cDNA was amplified by four rounds of PCR with nested alpha and beta constant-region primers and SP2. One entry per CDR3 protein, called by TCRdb with MiXCR from the UMI-ligation and nested PCR reads. The sample consists of tens of thousands of distinct CDR3 sequences, approximately 10% of them appearing once. Input material: naive CD4+ T cells from blood. All receptors come from a human donor in good health.

This sequence joins TRBV29-1 and TRBJ2-2; no reliable D call. Per germline, CDR1 SQVTM and CDR2 ANQGSEA. Trimming pared 4 bases from V and 5 bases from J, leaving 8 bases between. The CDR3 runs to 12 residues. Here the CDR3 reads CSVAWQTGELFF. CDR3 sequence (DNA): TGCAGCGTTGCCTGGCAGACCGGGGAGCTGTTTTTT.

This clonotype was recorded a few times. The genes are TRBV7-3 and TRBJ2-6; tentative D call: TRBD1 (6 bases). The CDR3 is 15 amino acids. Trimming removed 5 bases at V and 2 bases at J, with 10 bases between. The germline gives CDR1 SGHTA, CDR2 FQGTGA. CDR3 sequence reads: CASSHTGTGANVLTF. In nucleotides, the CDR3 is TGTGCCAGCAGCCACACAGGGACTGGGGCCAACGTCCTGACTTTC.

This clonotype was recorded many times. The chain couples TRBV5-1 to TRBJ1-1; D perhaps matches TRBD1 (5 bases). Germline V gene sequence: CDR1 SGHRS, CDR2 YFSETQ. The V end was cut by 2 bases, the J end by 6 bases, with 11 bases between. The CDR3 loop spans 13 amino acids. The CDR3 spells CASSLTGVPEAFF. The CDR3 coding sequence is TGCGCCAGCAGCTTAACAGGAGTCCCTGAAGCTTTCTTT.

This clonotype was counted ten times or more. The chain combines TRBV2 with TRBJ1-5, with D perhaps TRBD1 (5 bases). This CDR3 comprises 12 residues. From germline, CDR1 is SNHLY and CDR2 FYNNEI. V lost 7 bases and J 8 bases, leaving 12 bases between the germline ends. The DNA for the CDR3 is TGTGCCAGCAATCGCAGGGCTGAGCCCCAGCATTTT. This codes for CASNRRAEPQHF.

This clonotype was found a few times. This rearrangement joins TRBV7-2 to TRBJ1-5, with a possible D match to TRBD1 (6 bases). Looked up from germline, CDR1 is SGHTA and CDR2 is FQGNSA. Trimming removed 11 bases at V and 0 bases at J, with 14 bases between. The CDR3 totals 14 residues. CDR3 sequence reads: CAVGQGYSNQPQHF. CDR3 coding DNA: TGTGCCGTGGGTCAGGGGTATAGCAATCAGCCCCAGCATTTT.

This clonotype was recorded at least ten times. The chain uses TRBV7-2 and TRBJ2-7; a possible D gene is TRBD1 (5 bases). The V and J ends lost 0 bases and 5 bases respectively, with 11 bases between them. The CDR3 contains 14 residues. CDR1 is SGHTA, CDR2 FQGNSA, per germline. Written as DNA, the CDR3 is TGTGCCAGCAGCTTAGCAGGGGTGGTGGACGAGCAGTACTTC. Translating it yields CASSLAGVVDEQYF.

This clonotype showed up many times. V and J are TRBV24-1 and TRBJ2-1; 7 bases match TRBD2. V was clipped by 0 bases and J by 5 bases; unmatched bases: 6. Germline-derived CDR1 and CDR2 are KGHDR and SFDVKD. The CDR3 covers 16 residues. DNA of the CDR3: TGTGCCACCAGTGATTTGGTGGGGGGGAACGACAATGAGCAGTTCTTC. It is translated as CATSDLVGGNDNEQFF.

This clonotype showed up just a few times. This chain connects TRBV2 to TRBJ2-3; D unclear. V lost 7 bases and J lost 6, with 14 bases in between. Germline V gene lookup returns CDR1 SNHLY and CDR2 FYNNEI. The CDR3 spans 13 residues. The DNA of the CDR3 is TGTGCCAGCAAGGGTTCCTGGTTGGATACGCAGTATTTT. Encoded protein: CASKGSWLDTQYF.

A few counts support this clonotype. The chain employs TRBV9 and TRBJ2-2; unclear D gene. Looked up from germline, CDR1 is SGDLS and CDR2 is YYNGEE. V lost 0 bases and J 1 base, leaving 10 bases between the germline ends. CDR3 length: 16 amino acids. The CDR3 sequence: CASSVEGGWNTGELFF. The CDR3 nucleotides read TGTGCCAGCAGCGTAGAAGGCGGCTGGAACACCGGGGAGCTGTTTTTT.

The chain is built from TRBV29-1 and TRBJ2-3; tentative D call: TRBD1 (5 bases). Germline V gene lookup returns CDR1 SQVTM and CDR2 ANQGSEA. Trimming left V 4 bases short and J 4 bases short, with 9 bases between. The CDR3 is made up of 12 amino acids. As DNA, the CDR3 is TGCAGCGTTGGGTTAGGGGCAGATACGCAGTATTTT. It yields the protein CSVGLGADTQYF.

This clonotype was counted at least ten times. The genes are TRBV3-1 and TRBJ2-5, with 7 bases identical to TRBD1. The CDR3 totals 14 residues. The V segment lost 6 bases and the J segment 1 base; nucleotides outside the gene matches: 5. The germline V gene has CDR1 LGHDT and CDR2 YNNKEL (reference sequence). The CDR3 region has the DNA TGTGCCAGCAGGACGGGGACAGCCCAAGAGACCCAGTACTTC. Protein: CASRTGTAQETQYF.

The rearrangement uses TRBV12-3 or TRBV12-4 and TRBJ1-2, with TRBD1 matching over 12 bases. The CDR3 is made up of 16 amino acids. J gave up 5 bases and V 7 bases, and 11 bases lay outside the gene matches. For the CDR3, the DNA is TGTGCCAGCACCTACCCGGGGACAGGGGGCAATTATGGCTACACCTTC. This encodes CASTYPGTGGNYGYTF.

This clonotype has a handful of counts. Written as DNA, the CDR3 is TGTGCCAGCAGCCGTACCCCCAATCAGCCCCAGCATTTT. It encodes CASSRTPNQPQHF. This sequence joins TRBV7-2 and TRBJ1-5; no clear D gene. Germline values: CDR1 SGHTA, CDR2 FQGNSA. V was pared by 5 bases and J by 3 bases, with 8 bases between. This CDR3 is 13 amino acids long.

The rearrangement uses TRBV9 and TRBJ1-6, with unresolved D. CDR3 length: 14 amino acids. The V and J ends lost 4 bases and 0 bases respectively, with 5 bases between them. From germline, CDR1 is SGDLS and CDR2 YYNGEE. The CDR3 DNA is TGTGCCAGCAGCCTGAGCTCCTATAATTCACCCCTCCACTTT. Translation gives CASSLSSYNSPLHF.

This clonotype has only a few counts. The rearrangement links TRBV19 to TRBJ2-5; D may be TRBD2 (7 bases). With 5 bases removed from V and 3 bases from J, the gap between germline ends came to 22 bases. Germline CDR1 LNHDA, CDR2 SQIVND (reference sequence). This CDR3 region has 17 residues. CDR3 sequence reads: CASSPFGGPHGKETQYF. The CDR3 DNA follows: TGTGCCAGTAGTCCCTTCGGGGGGCCACACGGAAAAGAGACCCAGTACTTC.

There are many counts of this clonotype. The V gene is TRBV2, the J gene TRBJ1-5; D call uncertain. There are 15 residues in the CDR3. The V gene lost 4 bases and the J gene lost 1 base, with 11 bases spanning the gap. Per the germline V gene, CDR1 is SNHLY and CDR2 is FYNNEI. The CDR3 DNA sequence: TGTGCCAGCAGTGGGAACGGCGGAAGCAATCAGCCCCAGCATTTT. This codes for CASSGNGGSNQPQHF.

This clonotype has just a few counts. The chain combines TRBV4-3 with TRBJ1-6, with 7 bases matching TRBD1. V dropped 3 bases and J dropped 6; count of bases not matched to a gene: 8. Germline-derived CDR1 and CDR2 are LGHNA and YSLEER. The CDR3 runs to 16 residues. CDR3 protein: CASSHIDRDFNSPLHF. The CDR3 nucleotides are TGCGCCAGCAGCCATATAGACAGGGACTTTAATTCACCCCTCCACTTT.

The chain is built from TRBV27 and TRBJ1-4, with a tentative D call TRBD1 (5 bases). CDR3 length equals 15 residues. With 2 bases removed from V and 8 bases from J, the gap between germline ends came to 15 bases. Germline V CDR1 and CDR2: MNHEY, SMNVEV (reference sequence). The CDR3, as DNA: TGTGCCAGCAGTTTACGGGCAGGGTATCGGGAAAAACTGTTTTTT. Its translation: CASSLRAGYREKLFF.

The chain uses TRBV21-1 and TRBJ2-4. TRBV21-1 is a pseudogene. The CDR3 has 15 amino acids. This CDR3 is CASSEKATDQNIQYF. CDR3 sequence (DNA): TGTGCCAGCAGCGAAAAGGCTACAGACCAAAACATTCAGTACTTC.

The V call is TRBV18, the J call TRBJ1-1; 9 nucleotides line up with TRBD1. The germline V gene has CDR1 KGHSH and CDR2 LQKENI. V was clipped by 3 bases and J by 6 bases; unmatched bases: 5. This CDR3 spans 14 amino acids. CDR3 in amino acids: CASSPGQGPPEAFF. The CDR3 DNA reads as TGTGCCAGCTCACCGGGACAGGGTCCTCCTGAAGCTTTCTTT.

The chain joins TRBV20-1 to TRBJ1-2; D might be TRBD1 (5 bases). The CDR3 extends over 14 amino acids. The V end was cut by 0 bases, the J end by 3 bases, with 11 bases between. CDR1 is DFQATT, CDR2 SNEGSKA, per germline (reference sequence). The CDR3 DNA reads as TGCAGTGCTAGAGATTACGCCAGGGACTATGGCTACACCTTC. Its protein is CSARDYARDYGYTF.

The rearrangement links TRBV11-3 to TRBJ2-1, with TRBD2 matching over 7 bases. The CDR3 spans 15 residues. Germline-derived CDR1 and CDR2 are SGHNT and YENEEA. V was clipped by 1 base and J by 3 bases; unmatched bases: 3. As DNA, the CDR3 is TGTGCCAGCAGCTTAGGGGGGGGATTCTACAATGAGCAGTTCTTC. Translation: CASSLGGGFYNEQFF.

The chain carries TRBV30 and TRBJ1-3; the match to TRBD1 covers 8 bases. After removal of 4 bases from V and 6 bases from J, the junction contained 17 bases not matched to a gene. This CDR3 region has 17 residues. The germline CDR1 and CDR2 sequences are GTSNPN and SVGIG (reference sequence). CDR3 sequence (DNA): TGTGCCTGGACGAAATTGTCCAGGGGGCTCTCGGCAAACACCATATATTTT. Protein sequence: CAWTKLSRGLSANTIYF.

This clonotype has a count of ten or more. The chain combines TRBV15 with TRBJ2-1; possibly TRBD1 or TRBD2 for D (5 bases each). Trimming took off 4 bases at V and 9 bases at J, with 13 bases between the two ends. CDR1 LNHNV and CDR2 YYDKDF come from the germline V gene (reference sequence). The CDR3 is made up of 13 amino acids. Here the CDR3 reads CATSKRGVGEQFF. CDR3 DNA sequence: TGTGCCACCAGCAAGAGGGGTGTGGGTGAGCAGTTCTTC.

The chain has TRBV7-9 and TRBJ2-3, with D perhaps TRBD1 (6 bases). Germline values: CDR1 SEHNR, CDR2 FQNEAQ (reference sequence). This CDR3 region has 18 residues. Trimming left V 4 bases short and J 1 base short, with 21 bases between. Here the CDR3 DNA reads TGTGCCAGCAGCTCCTTCCCAAGGGGGTACCTCGGCACAGATACGCAGTATTTT. Protein product: CASSSFPRGYLGTDTQYF.

This chain links TRBV12-3 or TRBV12-4 with TRBJ1-5, with D hard to call. Trimming cost V 5 bases and J 6 bases, with 17 bases left between them. This CDR3 is 15 amino acids long. This CDR3 is CASSTRVGEGQPQHF. The DNA of the CDR3 is TGTGCCAGCAGTACCCGGGTAGGAGAGGGTCAGCCCCAGCATTTT.